This T cell receptor (beta chain) was sequenced for a study of radiotherapy plus CTLA-4 blockade in lung cancer. Study information: Disease control was seen in 31% of patients, objective responses in 18%. Study-wide findings and caveats: Following radiotherapy plus ipilimumab, tumor-derived TCR clones expanded in the blood. The authors reported that early blood T cell clone dynamics, with interferon-beta, best predicted response.

The table came from immunoSEQ multiplex PCR; TCRdb's copy has only in-frame clones and leaves some out. Of 130,000 or so clones detected, about nine tenths appear once; the ten largest clones hold over 6%. Receiving focal radiation plus CTLA-4 blockade with ipilimumab were patients who had chemo-refractory metastatic non-small-cell lung cancer. V lost 4 bases and J lost 3; bases outside the gene matches: 6. CDR3 size: 14 residues. CDR1 SGHDT and CDR2 YYEEEE come from the germline V gene. In the case of this clone: Antigen specificity is unknown.

The sequencing here drew on peripheral blood, taken from a patient treated with radiotherapy plus ipilimumab. The chain couples TRBV5-6 to TRBJ2-7; TRBD1 aligns across 8 bases. The receptor was isolated from a human donor with non-small cell lung cancer that progressed on radiotherapy plus ipilimumab. CDR3 in amino acids: CASSPDRGGYEQYF. The CDR3 DNA reads TGTGCCAGCAGCCCAGACAGGGGAGGCTACGAGCAGTACTTC. The full variable domain, with the rest looked up from reference TRBV5-6 and TRBJ2-7, is DAGVTQSPTHLIKTRGQQVTLRCSPKSGHDTVSWYQQALGQGPQFIFQYYEEEERQRGNFPDRFSGHQFPNYSSELNVNALLLGDSALYLCASSPDRGGYEQYFGPGTRLTVT.